The rows below give T cell receptor beta chains drawn from one sample of a study of regulatory T cells in long-lasting Graves disease. A single record per CDR3 protein comes from TCRdb applying MiXCR to the multiplex PCR reads. The profile shows 400,000 or so distinct CDR3 sequences, under 25% of them singletons. Sequencing used peripheral blood mononuclear cells (PBMCs), obtained when the disease was refractory, from a patient treated with antithyroid drugs. All receptors derive from a female donor with Graves disease. The CDR3 runs from the conserved cysteine through the conserved F or W. D genes are given only for firm matches. Some rows mark clone size as missing; the rest say once, few, many or name a class of expanded clone.

D gene: NA; clone size: many; J gene: TRBJ1-5; V gene: TRBV27; CDR3 protein: CASTAGVGGPQHF; CDR3 DNA: TGTGCCAGCACGGCAGGGGTCGGAGGGCCCCAGCATTTT
D gene: TRBD2; clone size: few; J gene: TRBJ2-5; V gene: TRBV20-1; CDR3 protein: CSARLQRERSSETQYF; CDR3 DNA: TGCAGTGCTAGATTGCAGCGGGAGAGGTCGTCGGAGACCCAGTACTTC
D gene: NA; clone size: many; J gene: TRBJ1-5; V gene: TRBV28; CDR3 protein: CASSSLPGSQPQHF; CDR3 DNA: TGTGCCAGCAGTTCACTACCGGGCTCGCAGCCCCAGCATTTT
D gene: NA; clone size: many; J gene: TRBJ2-7; V gene: TRBV30; CDR3 protein: CAWSVLSYEQYF; CDR3 DNA: TGTGCCTGGAGTGTACTCAGCTACGAGCAGTACTTC
D gene: NA; clone size: NA; J gene: TRBJ1-2; V gene: TRBV4-2; CDR3 protein: CASSQVDVNIYGYTF; CDR3 DNA: TGTGCCAGCAGCCAAGTAGATGTTAACATCTATGGCTACACCTTC
D gene: TRBD1; clone size: many; J gene: TRBJ2-5; V gene: TRBV7-8; CDR3 protein: CASSSGQGFSSGTQYF; CDR3 DNA: TGTGCCAGCAGTTCTGGACAGGGGTTCAGTTCCGGGACCCAGTACTTC
D gene: NA; clone size: NA; J gene: TRBJ2-3; V gene: TRBV7-9; CDR3 protein: CASSSTGTSADTQYF; CDR3 DNA: TGTGCCAGCAGCTCTACCGGGACTTCCGCAGATACGCAGTATTTT
D gene: TRBD2; clone size: NA; J gene: TRBJ2-2; V gene: TRBV3-1; CDR3 protein: CASSILAGLNTGELFF; CDR3 DNA: TGTGCCAGCAGTATTCTAGCGGGGCTCAACACCGGGGAGCTGTTTTTT
D gene: NA; clone size: many; J gene: TRBJ1-1; V gene: TRBV7-2; CDR3 protein: CASSPGRSSAYTEAFF; CDR3 DNA: TGTGCCAGCAGCCCAGGACGGAGCTCGGCGTACACTGAAGCTTTCTTT
D gene: TRBD2; clone size: few; J gene: TRBJ2-5; V gene: TRBV3-1; CDR3 protein: CASSQAGGPGETQYF; CDR3 DNA: TGTGCCAGCAGCCAAGCGGGAGGGCCGGGTGAGACCCAGTACTTC
D gene: TRBD2; clone size: NA; J gene: TRBJ2-5; V gene: TRBV7-2; CDR3 protein: CASSSGGGDQETQYF; CDR3 DNA: TGTGCCAGCAGCTCCGGGGGGGGAGACCAAGAGACCCAGTACTTC
D gene: TRBD1; clone size: NA; J gene: TRBJ1-3; V gene: TRBV6-1; CDR3 protein: CASSTGTGRNTIYF; CDR3 DNA: TGTGCCAGCAGTACCGGGACAGGGAGGAACACCATATATTTT
D gene: TRBD1; clone size: NA; J gene: TRBJ2-7; V gene: TRBV20-1; CDR3 protein: CSASTGTGPYEQYF; CDR3 DNA: TGCAGTGCTTCCACCGGGACAGGGCCCTACGAGCAGTACTTC
D gene: NA; clone size: few; J gene: TRBJ1-6; V gene: TRBV6-2/TRBV6-3; CDR3 protein: CASSEERAGSYSPLHF; CDR3 DNA: TGTGCCAGCAGTGAAGAGCGGGCAGGGTCGTATTCACCCCTCCACTTT
D gene: NA; clone size: many; J gene: TRBJ1-6; V gene: TRBV28; CDR3 protein: CASSFPGGEGSPLHF; CDR3 DNA: TGTGCCAGCAGTTTCCCCGGGGGAGAGGGTTCACCCCTCCACTTT
D gene: NA; clone size: few; J gene: TRBJ1-1; V gene: TRBV7-8; CDR3 protein: CASSLGDGGKGEAFF; CDR3 DNA: TGTGCCAGCAGCCTAGGGGATGGGGGAAAGGGGGAAGCTTTCTTT
D gene: TRBD2; clone size: many; J gene: TRBJ2-5; V gene: TRBV11-3; CDR3 protein: CASSLAGGSETQYF; CDR3 DNA: TGTGCCAGCAGCTTAGCGGGAGGGTCAGAGACCCAGTACTTC
D gene: NA; clone size: NA; J gene: TRBJ2-3; V gene: TRBV29-1; CDR3 protein: CSVDSGADTQYF; CDR3 DNA: TGCAGCGTTGATAGTGGGGCAGATACGCAGTATTTT
D gene: NA; clone size: many; J gene: TRBJ2-6; V gene: TRBV2; CDR3 protein: CASSGQSLGGANVLTF; CDR3 DNA: TGTGCCAGCAGTGGACAGTCTCTCGGTGGGGCCAACGTCCTGACTTTC
D gene: NA; clone size: NA; J gene: TRBJ1-3; V gene: TRBV12-3/TRBV12-4; CDR3 protein: CASSLANRVSGNTIYF; CDR3 DNA: TGTGCCAGCAGTTTAGCTAACAGGGTGTCTGGAAACACCATATATTTT
D gene: NA; clone size: few; J gene: TRBJ2-2; V gene: TRBV7-2; CDR3 protein: CASSLVGGITGELFF; CDR3 DNA: TGTGCCAGCAGCTTAGTGGGCGGGATCACCGGGGAGCTGTTTTTT
D gene: NA; clone size: NA; J gene: TRBJ1-2; V gene: TRBV5-1; CDR3 protein: CASRETALSLYGYTF; CDR3 DNA: TGCGCCAGCAGAGAGACAGCCCTCAGCCTCTATGGCTACACCTTC
D gene: NA; clone size: many; J gene: TRBJ1-1; V gene: TRBV2; CDR3 protein: CASRKGEWGMNTEAFF; CDR3 DNA: TGTGCCAGCAGGAAGGGGGAGTGGGGGATGAACACTGAAGCTTTCTTT
D gene: TRBD2; clone size: few; J gene: TRBJ2-7; V gene: TRBV7-2; CDR3 protein: CASSLGGLAGVAYEQYF; CDR3 DNA: TGTGCCAGCAGCTTAGGGGGACTAGCGGGGGTCGCCTACGAGCAGTACTTC
D gene: NA; clone size: NA; J gene: TRBJ2-3; V gene: TRBV7-9; CDR3 protein: CASSPPGTDTQYF; CDR3 DNA: TGTGCCAGCAGCCCCCCGGGCACAGATACGCAGTATTTT
D gene: NA; clone size: many; J gene: TRBJ1-2; V gene: TRBV20-1; CDR3 protein: CSASAAGGYTF; CDR3 DNA: TGCAGTGCTAGCGCTGCCGGTGGCTACACCTTC